This T cell receptor beta chain emerged from a study of T cell responses to AZD1222 COVID-19 vaccine. Study at large: Some second doses came at about 4 weeks and others at about 12 weeks; these were pooled. Study observations and caveats: There were mostly white British donors and more females than males, and clonal diversity was possibly underestimated.

As concerns this clone: Its cognate antigen is unknown. The sample has other DNA sequences that encode this CDR3 too.

The CDR3 covers 16 residues. The V gene lost 2 bases and the J gene lost 4 bases, with 12 bases spanning the gap. CDR1 and CDR2 (germline): SGHTA, FQGTGA. The data were produced by immunoSEQ multiplex PCR, yet TCRdb's version contains in-frame clones alone and is incomplete. The repertoire holds under 130,000 clones, about 92% seen once, with 1% to 1.5% in the top ten. The clonotype comes from an adult in good health. Sequenced material: peripheral blood, taken on day 0 of AZD1222 vaccination. The chain couples TRBV7-3 to TRBJ2-6, with D perhaps matching TRBD2 (6 bases). The CDR3 protein is CASSLGAGSGANVLTF. CDR3 DNA sequence: TGTGCCAGCAGCTTAGGCGCGGGGTCGGGGGCCAACGTCCTGACTTTC.